Presented here are 27 T cell receptor beta chains from one specimen sequenced in a study of OX40 agonist ivuxolimab in advanced cancers. TCRdb's copy holds only in-frame clones and misses some; the assay was immunoSEQ multiplex PCR. Of roughly 69,000 clones listed, about 90% are singletons. Specimen: CD4+ or CD8+ T cells sorted from blood, collected in a trial of the OX40 agonist ivuxolimab. The receptors here all came from an adult with an advanced solid tumor such as melanoma, head and neck, liver or kidney cancer.

The V and J genes are TRBV19 and TRBJ2-7; 12 bases map to TRBD2. Germline values: CDR1 LNHDA, CDR2 SQIVND (reference sequence). Losses at the gene ends were 10 bases for V and 4 bases for J; bases not matched to a gene: 8. There are 14 residues in the CDR3. The CDR3 DNA reads TGTGCCACGCGAAGGACTAGCGGGAATTACGAGCAGTACTTC. This codes for CATRRTSGNYEQYF.

The V call is TRBV4-1, the J call TRBJ2-7; a weak D match, TRBD2 (5 bases). Deletions cut 4 bases from V and 0 bases from J, with 13 bases between. CDR1 is MGHRA and CDR2 is YSYEKL in the germline V gene. The CDR3 sequence is 15 residues long. The CDR3 DNA sequence: TGCGCCAGCAGCCCGCCTAGCCTCAACTCCTACGAGCAGTACTTC. Encoded protein: CASSPPSLNSYEQYF.

The CDR3 bases are TGTGCCAGCACTAGCGGCCTCTACGAGCAGTACTTC. Translating gives CASTSGLYEQYF. The rearrangement joins TRBV25-1 to TRBJ2-7, with 7 bases that match TRBD2. With V trimmed by 7 bases and J by 3 bases, 3 bases remained unmatched. The CDR3 extends over 12 amino acids. Per germline, CDR1 MGHDK and CDR2 SYGVNS.

V is TRBV27 and J is TRBJ2-1; D might be TRBD1 or TRBD2, each matching 5 bases. This CDR3 spans 14 amino acids. The V and J ends lost 1 base and 12 bases respectively, with 16 bases between them. Germline V gene sequence: CDR1 MNHEY, CDR2 SMNVEV (reference sequence). CDR3 sequence (DNA): TGTGCCAGCAGTTTATTGGGGAGCTGGGGGATGCAGTTCTTC. It yields the protein CASSLLGSWGMQFF.

The chain uses TRBV11-2 and TRBJ2-3; 9 positions agree with TRBD2. J was trimmed by 4 bases and V by 3 bases; bases with no gene match: 14. In germline, CDR1 is SGHAT, CDR2 FQNNGV. CDR3 length equals 18 residues. CDR3 protein: CASSLAKGSGRGADTQYF. For the CDR3, the DNA is TGTGCCAGCAGCTTGGCAAAGGGTAGCGGGAGAGGAGCAGATACGCAGTATTTT.

The chain employs TRBV5-1 and TRBJ1-1; D gene uncertain. The germline gives CDR1 SGHRS, CDR2 YFSETQ. The length of the CDR3 is 14 residues. Trimming pared 0 bases from V and 4 bases from J, leaving 10 bases between. The CDR3 protein is CASSLVGVATEAFF. CDR3 sequence (DNA): TGCGCCAGCAGCTTGGTAGGAGTAGCCACTGAAGCTTTCTTT. The whole variable domain, remainder taken from reference TRBV5-1 and TRBJ1-1, is KAGVTQTPRYLIKTRGQQVTLSCSPISGHRSVSWYQQTPGQGLQFLFEYFSETQRNKGNFPGRFSGRQFSNSRSEMNVSTLELGDSALYLCASSLVGVATEAFFGQGTRLTVV.

The chain has TRBV7-3 and TRBJ2-3; D gene unclear. Trimming cost V 3 bases and J 7 bases, with 14 bases left between them. This CDR3 is 14 amino acids long. Germline lookup yields CDR1 SGHTA and CDR2 FQGTGA. DNA for the CDR3: TGTGCCAGCAGCTTTTCTAGAGAGGCGAATACGCAGTATTTT. Its protein product is CASSFSREANTQYF.

DNA for the CDR3: TGTGCCAGCTCCGCCCTTCCGGGACAGGGACACTACGAGCAGTACTTC. Its protein is CASSALPGQGHYEQYF. The chain has TRBV18 and TRBJ2-7, with 9 bases matching TRBD1. The CDR3 spans 16 residues. With V trimmed by 6 bases and J by 3 bases, 12 bases remained unmatched. The germline V gene has CDR1 KGHSH and CDR2 LQKENI. Variable domain in full (rest from reference TRBV18 and TRBJ2-7): NAGVMQNPRHLVRRRGQEARLRCSPMKGHSHVYWYRQLPEEGLKFMVYLQKENIIDESGMPKERFSAEFPKEGPSILRIQQVVRGDSAAYFCASSALPGQGHYEQYFGPGTRLTVT.

The J gene is TRBJ2-7, the V gene TRBV6-5; D is unresolved. Germline V lookup: CDR1 MNHEY, CDR2 SVGAGI. V was clipped by 2 bases and J by 6 bases, with 5 bases between them. The CDR3 runs 11 residues. CDR3 sequence reads: CASSYGREQYF. DNA of the CDR3: TGTGCCAGCAGTTACGGCCGCGAGCAGTACTTC.

This clone was counted once. This chain uses TRBV4-2 with TRBJ2-5, with D perhaps matching TRBD2 (6 bases). The CDR3 runs to 15 residues. Germline lookup yields CDR1 LGHNA and CDR2 YNFKEQ. V lost 0 bases to trimming and J lost 7 bases, with 15 bases between them. For the CDR3, the DNA is TGTGCCAGCAGCCAAGAGGGCGGGACGGCGGGGACCCAGTACTTC. Its translation is CASSQEGGTAGTQYF.

The sample holds a few counts of this clone. The chain couples TRBV7-9 to TRBJ2-3, with TRBD2 as a possible D gene (6 bases). Trimming took off 2 bases at V and 8 bases at J, with 11 bases between the two ends. From germline, CDR1 is SEHNR and CDR2 FQNEAQ (reference sequence). The length of the CDR3 is 13 residues. The CDR3 loop is CASSLLSSGTQYF. In DNA form, the CDR3 reads TGTGCCAGCAGCTTATTAAGTAGCGGTACGCAGTATTTT.

The V and J genes are TRBV5-1 and TRBJ2-7, with unresolved D. Trimming removed 2 bases at V and 3 bases at J, with 6 bases between. The length of the CDR3 is 12 residues. The germline gives CDR1 SGHRS, CDR2 YFSETQ. In nucleotides, the CDR3 is TGCGCCAGCAGCTTAGGACGCTACGAGCAGTACTTC. It specifies CASSLGRYEQYF.

The genes are TRBV10-2 and TRBJ2-5; D not certain. V lost 0 bases and J lost 9, with 8 bases in between. CDR1 is WSHSY, CDR2 SAAADI, per germline. The CDR3 sequence is 12 residues long. In nucleotides, the CDR3 is TGCGCCAGCAGTGAGTCCTCTGGCCCCCAGTACTTC. Residues: CASSESSGPQYF.

Comment on this clone: The germline gene is not matched at one end of the junction; a read error may be the cause. The chain has TRBV20-1 and TRBJ2-1; 7 bases agree with TRBD2. Looked up from germline, CDR1 is DFQATT and CDR2 is SNEGSKA (reference sequence). The CDR3 has 10 amino acids. DNA for the CDR3: TGCAGTGCCCCCGCGGCGGGAGAGGTCTTC. This sequence encodes CSAPAAGEVF.

The chain's CDR3 is CASRGQGYNEQFF. The CDR3 DNA reads as TGTGCCAGTAGGGGACAGGGGTACAATGAGCAGTTCTTC. V is TRBV19 and J is TRBJ2-1; 10 nucleotides match TRBD1. The CDR3 has 13 residues. J gave up 4 bases and V 6 bases, and 0 bases lay outside the gene matches. CDR1 and CDR2 from the germline V gene are LNHDA and SQIVND (reference sequence).

The gene calls are TRBV5-1 and TRBJ1-1, with no clear D. Germline V gene data show CDR1 as SGHRS and CDR2 as YFSETQ. The CDR3 spans 15 residues. V lost 1 base, J lost 0 bases, and 10 bases lay in between. CDR3 coding DNA: TGCGCCAGCAGCTTGCGAGGGTGGGTGAACACTGAAGCTTTCTTT. It yields the protein CASSLRGWVNTEAFF.

The chain employs TRBV10-1 and TRBJ1-5, with unresolved D. With 5 bases removed from V and 8 bases from J, the gap between germline ends came to 13 bases. Germline CDR1 and CDR2: WNHNN and SYGVQD (reference sequence). The CDR3 extends over 13 amino acids. CDR3: CASSRGPREPQHF. The CDR3 DNA reads TGCGCCAGCAGTCGTGGGCCCAGAGAGCCCCAGCATTTT.

V usage is TRBV11-2 and J usage is TRBJ2-3, with D unclear. The CDR3 spans 13 residues. CDR1 SGHAT and CDR2 FQNNGV come from the germline V gene. V was cut by 2 bases and J by 2 bases, with 5 bases left in between. The CDR3 DNA sequence: TGTGCCAGCAGCTTAAGCCCCACAGATACGCAGTATTTT. It yields the protein CASSLSPTDTQYF.

V usage is TRBV2 and J usage is TRBJ1-5; possibly TRBD1 for D (6 bases). Between the trimmed V and J ends, which lost 6 bases and 12 bases, there was a span of 12 bases. CDR1 and CDR2 from the germline V gene are SNHLY and FYNNEI. This CDR3 contains 11 residues. In DNA form, the CDR3 reads TGTGCCAGCAGGGGGGCCACACTCCAGCATTTT. Its protein product is CASRGATLQHF. Using reference TRBV2 and TRBJ1-5 for the parts outside the CDR3, the full variable domain is EPEVTQTPSHQVTQMGQEVILRCVPISNHLYFYWYRQILGQKVEFLVSFYNNEISEKSEIFDDQFSVERPDGSNFTLKIRSTKLEDSAMYFCASRGATLQHFGDGTRLSIL.

The V gene is TRBV10-3, the J gene TRBJ2-3; 12 bases fit TRBD2. With 5 bases clipped from V and 4 bases from J, the junction kept 7 bases outside the gene matches. Germline CDR1 and CDR2: ENHRY and SYGVKD. The CDR3 is 16 amino acids. As DNA, the CDR3 is TGTGCCATCAGTTGGACTAGCGGGAACCGGGCAGATACGCAGTATTTT. Translated: CAISWTSGNRADTQYF.

This clone was counted between two and nine times. This specimen includes other DNA sequences encoding the same CDR3. The V gene is TRBV5-1, the J gene TRBJ2-7; 8 nucleotides agree with TRBD1. The CDR3 length is 14 residues. Trimming at V came to 2 bases and at J to 1 base, leaving 2 bases not matched to a gene. The germline V gene encodes CDR1 SGHRS and CDR2 YFSETQ. Written as DNA, the CDR3 is TGCGCCAGCAGCTTCCGGGACAGGTCCTACGAGCAGTACTTC. Protein sequence: CASSFRDRSYEQYF.

This sequence joins TRBV2 and TRBJ2-2; 11 nucleotides line up with TRBD2. Per germline, CDR1 SNHLY and CDR2 FYNNEI. There are 15 residues in the CDR3. The J segment lost 5 bases and the V segment lost 6 bases, leaving 5 bases of the junction unmatched. CDR3 DNA sequence: TGTGCCAGCAGCGCTAGGACTAGCGGGACCGGGGAGCTGTTTTTT. This codes for CASSARTSGTGELFF.

To note about this clone: At one of its ends the junction is not consistent with the germline gene, which may arise from a read error. Within the sample, other DNA sequences also encode this same CDR3. The V and J genes are TRBV5-5 and TRBJ1-5; D is possibly TRBD1 (5 bases). Per germline, CDR1 SGHKS and CDR2 YYEKEE (reference sequence). The CDR3 length is 15 residues. The CDR3 sequence: CASSPQGVSNQPQHF. The CDR3 region has the DNA TGTGCCAGCAGCCCTCAGGGTGTCAGCAATCAGCCCCAACATTTT.

V usage is TRBV30 and J usage is TRBJ1-2, with unresolved D. Trimming stripped 2 bases from V and 8 bases from J, with 12 bases between. The CDR3 is 12 residues long. Germline CDR1 is GTSNPN and CDR2 is SVGIG (reference sequence). The CDR3 reads CAWSSSVGGYTF. The DNA of the CDR3 is TGTGCCTGGAGTTCCTCTGTTGGAGGCTACACCTTC.

The CDR3 reads CASSSVAGNYGYTF. CDR3 nucleotide sequence: TGTGCCAGCAGCTCCGTAGCCGGGAACTATGGCTACACCTTC. This chain joins TRBV7-8 and TRBJ1-2; no clear D gene. V lost 4 bases, J lost 2 bases, and 11 bases lay in between. CDR1 and CDR2 from the germline V gene are SGHVS and FQNEAQ. This CDR3 comprises 14 residues.

The DNA of the CDR3 is TGTGCCAGCAGCTTAGCGTTTGGGGGTAGCGGGGCCAATGAGCAGTTCTTC. Amino acid sequence: CASSLAFGGSGANEQFF. The chain combines TRBV11-2 with TRBJ2-1; 8 bases are a match to TRBD2. After removal of 1 base from V and 6 bases from J, the junction contained 11 bases not matched to a gene. The CDR3 consists of 17 residues. CDR1 SGHAT and CDR2 FQNNGV come from the germline V gene.

The V and J genes are TRBV15 and TRBJ1-1; maybe TRBD1 (5 bases). CDR3 length: 13 residues. Trimming shortened V by 8 bases and J by 1 base, and 11 bases separated the two germline ends. In germline, CDR1 is LNHNV, CDR2 YYDKDF (reference sequence). This CDR3 is CATGRGPNTEAFF. CDR3 nucleotide sequence: TGTGCCACCGGACGGGGACCGAACACTGAAGCTTTCTTT.